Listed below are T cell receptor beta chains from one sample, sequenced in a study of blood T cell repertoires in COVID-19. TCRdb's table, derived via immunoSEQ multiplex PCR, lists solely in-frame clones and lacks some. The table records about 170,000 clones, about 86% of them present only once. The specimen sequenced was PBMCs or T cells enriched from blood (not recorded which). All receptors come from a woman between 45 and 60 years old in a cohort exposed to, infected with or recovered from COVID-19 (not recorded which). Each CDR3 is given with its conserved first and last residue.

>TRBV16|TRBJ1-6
CASSQLEGSPLHF
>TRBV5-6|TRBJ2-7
CASSSPALYEQYF
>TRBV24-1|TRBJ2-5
CATSDPRTSGGETQYF
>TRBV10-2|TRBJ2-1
CASSDWAGVDNEQFF
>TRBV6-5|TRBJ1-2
CASMTGDDYGYTF
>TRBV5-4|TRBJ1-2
CASSLAGNGYTF
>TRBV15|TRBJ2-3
CATRRDRGHSTQYF
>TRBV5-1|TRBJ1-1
CASSPGDRNTEAFF
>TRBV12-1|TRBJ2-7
CASSRPGTRASYEQYF
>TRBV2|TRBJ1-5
CASSVGQDNQPQHF
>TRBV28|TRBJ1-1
CASSLVREEAFF
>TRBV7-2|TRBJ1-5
CASSSWGGWDQPQHF
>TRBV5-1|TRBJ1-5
CASSEQGSNQPQHF
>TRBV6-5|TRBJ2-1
CASHQREGGPHEQFF
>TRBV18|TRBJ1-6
CASSPGPPRNSPLHF
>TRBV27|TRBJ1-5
CASSRLPKPSNQPQHF
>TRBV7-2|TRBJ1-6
CASNTGGGDGSPLHF
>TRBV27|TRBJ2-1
CASSPGTGVGNEQFF
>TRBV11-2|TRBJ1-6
CASSSGRDDSPLHF
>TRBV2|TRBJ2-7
CASRGTGHTYEQYF
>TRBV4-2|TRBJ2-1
CASSEVSNSGNEQFF
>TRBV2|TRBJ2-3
CASFKDTQYF
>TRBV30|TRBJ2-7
CAWTLAGGYEQYF
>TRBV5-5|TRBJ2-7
CASSLGQGVTYEQYF